Presented here are 31 T cell receptor beta chains from one specimen sequenced in a study of identical twins (dated by TCRdb to 2016 to 2017). The library relied on 5' RACE. The reads were generated on an Illumina HiSeq 2000. Using fastp trimming at Q25 and MiXCR clonotype assembly, TCRdb reanalyzed the public sequencing data and kept in-frame beta chains. Rows with a matching CDR3 protein are joined into one entry that keeps the most common DNA and genes. In all, the sample holds a few hundred thousand distinct CDR3 sequences, and roughly a quarter of those were seen once. The ten largest clonotypes hold around 3% of the sample. This same sample was also taken into another study, of T cells expressing NK-cell markers.

Sequenced sample: CD4+ T cells sorted from blood. The origin of the receptors is a woman aged 18-35 years in good health.

The V call is TRBV19, the J call TRBJ2-1; D uncertain. This CDR3 has 11 residues. V dropped 5 bases and J dropped 12 bases, with 11 bases sitting between them. In germline, CDR1 is LNHDA, CDR2 SQIVND (reference sequence). The CDR3 here is CASSARKRQFF. CDR3 DNA: TGTGCCAGTAGTGCCCGTAAGAGGCAGTTCTTC.

The chain joins TRBV7-6 to TRBJ2-1; TRBD1 or TRBD2 may be the D gene (9 bases each). Deletions cut 7 bases from V and 5 bases from J, with 33 bases between. The CDR3 covers 20 residues. CDR1 is SGHVS, CDR2 FNYEAQ, per germline. CDR3 coding DNA: TGTGCCAGCACTAACTACCCGGACAGGGGTCTAGCGGGAATGAACAATGAGCAGTTCTTC. Its protein is CASTNYPDRGLAGMNNEQFF.

The rearrangement uses TRBV5-1 and TRBJ1-5; 11 bases fit TRBD1. The CDR3 consists of 16 residues. Germline V lookup: CDR1 SGHRS, CDR2 YFSETQ. Germline trimming cut 4 bases from V and 2 bases from J; bases unmatched to any gene: 5. The CDR3 bases are TGCGCCAGCAGCGGCGGGACAGGGGGGGGCAATCAGCCCCAGCATTTT. This translates into CASSGGTGGGNQPQHF.

The rearrangement links TRBV11-2 to TRBJ1-3; 7 bases line up with TRBD1. Trimming took 1 base from V and 5 from J; bases not matched to a gene: 2. This CDR3 is built from 14 residues. Germline loops: CDR1 SGHAT, CDR2 FQNNGV. The CDR3 loop reads CASSLAQGRNTIYF. In nucleotides, the CDR3 is TGTGCCAGCAGCTTAGCACAGGGGCGAAACACCATATATTTT.

This clonotype was seen a few times. V gene TRBV12-5 combines with J gene TRBJ2-1; D is undetermined. V was clipped by 6 bases and J by 0 bases, with 12 bases between them. There are 15 residues in the CDR3. Germline V gives CDR1 LGHNT, CDR2 FRNRAP. The CDR3 nucleotides are TGTGCTAGTGGCCTAATCCCTGCCTCCTACAATGAGCAGTTCTTC. Encoded protein: CASGLIPASYNEQFF. The full variable domain, completed using reference TRBV12-5 and TRBJ2-1, is DARVTQTPRHKVTEMGQEVTMRCQPILGHNTVFWYRQTMMQGLELLAYFRNRAPLDDSGMPKDRFSAEMPDATLATLKIQPSEPRDSAVYFCASGLIPASYNEQFFGPGTRLTVL.

This clonotype was seen only a few times. This chain joins TRBV3-1 and TRBJ2-5, with 8 bases fitting TRBD1. The CDR3 length is 15 residues. Unmatched junction bases numbered 6, after V lost 6 bases and J lost 0 bases. Germline CDR1 LGHDT, CDR2 YNNKEL (reference sequence). For the CDR3, the DNA is TGTGCCAGCAGTAGACAGGGGATCGACCAAGAGACCCAGTACTTC. Translated, it gives CASSRQGIDQETQYF.

The chain couples TRBV6-1 to TRBJ1-1, with D unclear. The V end lost 5 bases, the J end lost 0 bases, and 13 bases lay between the germline ends. The CDR3 contains 15 residues. Germline CDR1 and CDR2: MNHNS and SASEGT. In nucleotides, the CDR3 is TGTGCCAGCAGTCTTAACAGTCTGGTGAACACTGAAGCTTTCTTT. It encodes CASSLNSLVNTEAFF.

The V and J genes are TRBV20-1 and TRBJ2-1; 10 bases agree with TRBD2. Trimming at V came to 3 bases and at J to 9 bases, leaving 11 bases not matched to a gene. Germline CDR1 reads DFQATT; CDR2 reads SNEGSKA (reference sequence). The CDR3 runs 15 residues. CDR3 sequence: CSARRPAGGQVEQFF. DNA for the CDR3: TGCAGTGCTAGGCGTCCAGCGGGGGGGCAGGTTGAGCAGTTCTTC.

This chain links TRBV5-1 with TRBJ2-3; D possibly corresponds to TRBD1 (6 bases). Trimming took off 4 bases at V and 4 bases at J, with 13 bases between the two ends. CDR1 is SGHRS and CDR2 is YFSETQ in the germline V gene. The CDR3 runs 14 residues. The CDR3 reads CASSPGQTADTQYF. The CDR3 coding sequence is TGCGCCAGCAGCCCCGGACAGACGGCAGATACGCAGTATTTT.

This clonotype was detected ten times or more. The V call is TRBV7-2, the J call TRBJ2-3, with D possibly TRBD2 on 6 matching bases. Trimming left V 5 bases short and J 8 bases short, with 14 bases between. Germline assignment: CDR1 SGHTA and CDR2 FQGNSA. This CDR3 spans 13 amino acids. The CDR3 nucleotides read TGTGCCAGCAGCCCAAAATATAGCGGTACGCAGTATTTT. Translation: CASSPKYSGTQYF.

This chain uses TRBV11-2 with TRBJ2-3; 8 nucleotides line up with TRBD1. Trimming cost V 2 bases and J 2 bases; bases outside gene matches: 6. CDR3 length: 16 residues. The germline V gene has CDR1 SGHAT and CDR2 FQNNGV. CDR3 coding DNA: TGTGCCAGCAGCTTATTAGGACAGGGATTCACAGATACGCAGTATTTT. Translation gives CASSLLGQGFTDTQYF.

The gene calls are TRBV20-1 and TRBJ2-5; no definite D call. Deletions cut 8 bases from V and 2 bases from J, with 15 bases between. This CDR3 spans 13 amino acids. Germline CDR1 and CDR2: DFQATT and SNEGSKA (reference sequence). The CDR3: CSSYRTEQETQYF. The CDR3 DNA is TGCAGTAGTTATCGGACGGAACAAGAGACCCAGTACTTC.

This sequence joins TRBV9 and TRBJ2-3; D is uncertain. This CDR3 comprises 14 residues. From germline, CDR1 is SGDLS and CDR2 YYNGEE. The V end lost 4 bases, the J end lost 4 bases, and 13 bases lay between the germline ends. For the CDR3, the DNA is TGTGCCAGCAGCCTCTTTGACCGCCCAGATACGCAGTATTTT. As protein: CASSLFDRPDTQYF.

The genes are TRBV2 and TRBJ1-5; D remains ambiguous. Trimming stripped 2 bases from V and 1 base from J, with 6 bases between. This CDR3 contains 14 residues. Germline V gene lookup returns CDR1 SNHLY and CDR2 FYNNEI. CDR3 sequence reads: CASSEQVSNQPQHF. CDR3 nucleotide sequence: TGTGCCAGCAGTGAACAAGTGAGCAATCAGCCCCAGCATTTT.

This chain connects TRBV7-8 to TRBJ1-1; D not certain. The V end was cut by 5 bases, the J end by 0 bases, with 10 bases between. Germline lookup yields CDR1 SGHVS and CDR2 FQNEAQ. CDR3 size: 14 residues. The CDR3 spells CASSAMGLNTEAFF. The DNA of the CDR3 is TGTGCCAGCAGCGCTATGGGTTTGAACACTGAAGCTTTCTTT.

This clonotype was counted a few times. The gene calls are TRBV6-5 and TRBJ2-7; D remains unclear. V was trimmed by 8 bases and J by 7 bases, leaving 15 bases between them. Per germline, CDR1 MNHEY and CDR2 SVGAGI. The CDR3 length is 12 residues. The CDR3 spells CASWIGMGEQYF. The CDR3 DNA follows: TGTGCCAGCTGGATAGGGATGGGGGAGCAGTACTTC.

The V and J genes are TRBV5-1 and TRBJ2-7; 8 nucleotides agree with TRBD1. The CDR3 covers 15 residues. The trim removed 3 bases at V and 1 base at J, leaving 6 bases unmatched. The germline V gene encodes CDR1 SGHRS and CDR2 YFSETQ. For the CDR3, the DNA is TGCGCCAGCAGCTGGGGACAGGTCGGTTCCTACGAGCAGTACTTC. It yields the protein CASSWGQVGSYEQYF. Full variable domain (rest looked up from reference TRBV5-1 and TRBJ2-7): KAGVTQTPRYLIKTRGQQVTLSCSPISGHRSVSWYQQTPGQGLQFLFEYFSETQRNKGNFPGRFSGRQFSNSRSEMNVSTLELGDSALYLCASSWGQVGSYEQYFGPGTRLTVT.

CDR3 in amino acids: CASSQGRGAPIDEQYF. The CDR3 DNA reads as TGCGCCAGCAGCCAGGGGCGGGGGGCCCCTATCGACGAGCAGTACTTC. The V gene is TRBV5-1, the J gene TRBJ2-7; TRBD2 agrees at 8 bases. CDR3 length equals 16 residues. With 4 bases clipped from V and 5 bases from J, the junction kept 14 bases outside the gene matches. Germline lookup yields CDR1 SGHRS and CDR2 YFSETQ.

V gene TRBV12-3 or TRBV12-4 combines with J gene TRBJ2-1; D may be TRBD1 or TRBD2 (5 bases each). V shed 4 bases and J shed 5 bases, with 15 bases lying between them. The length of the CDR3 is 15 residues. In DNA, the CDR3 is TGTGCCAGCAGTTATTCCGGGACGACCAACAATGAGCAGTTCTTC. Protein sequence: CASSYSGTTNNEQFF.

The table lists this clonotype with many counts. The chain uses TRBV12-3 or TRBV12-4 and TRBJ2-1; TRBD2 is a possible D gene (6 bases). The CDR3 contains 11 residues. Between the trimmed V and J ends, which lost 5 bases and 10 bases, there was a span of 9 bases. The CDR3 here is CASSPGLEQFF. In DNA form, the CDR3 reads TGTGCCAGCAGTCCGGGACTCGAGCAGTTCTTC.

This chain links TRBV5-1 with TRBJ2-1; maybe TRBD2 (6 bases). The CDR3 is 15 residues long. The V gene's germline CDR1 is SGHRS and CDR2 YFSETQ. V was cut by 4 bases and J by 2 bases, with 13 bases left in between. CDR3 amino acids: CASSPAAGTYNEQFF. The CDR3 DNA follows: TGCGCCAGCAGCCCTGCGGCGGGAACCTACAATGAGCAGTTCTTC. The whole variable domain, remainder taken from reference TRBV5-1 and TRBJ2-1, is KAGVTQTPRYLIKTRGQQVTLSCSPISGHRSVSWYQQTPGQGLQFLFEYFSETQRNKGNFPGRFSGRQFSNSRSEMNVSTLELGDSALYLCASSPAAGTYNEQFFGPGTRLTVL.

The chain couples TRBV21-1 to TRBJ2-5; TRBD1 is the table's D call and was not checked against the DNA. TRBV21-1 counts as a pseudogene. The CDR3 consists of 15 residues. The CDR3 DNA reads as TGTGCCAGCAGCAGATACAGGGTTCGCCAAGAGACCCAGTACTTC. Amino acid sequence: CASSRYRVRQETQYF.

This clonotype was counted between two and nine times. The chain has TRBV4-3 and TRBJ2-3; 8 bases are shared with TRBD2. CDR3 length equals 18 residues. The V segment lost 0 bases and the J segment 0 bases; nucleotides outside the gene matches: 8. CDR1 is LGHNA and CDR2 is YSLEER in the germline V gene. CDR3 sequence (DNA): TGCGCCAGCAGCCAAGATAGGTCTAGCGGGTACAGCACAGATACGCAGTATTTT. Translation gives CASSQDRSSGYSTDTQYF.

The chain combines TRBV12-3 or TRBV12-4 with TRBJ2-7; 12 bases are a match to TRBD2. The CDR3 sequence is 14 residues long. Germline trimming cut 7 bases from V and 3 bases from J; bases unmatched to any gene: 4. CDR3 loop: CASTKGLAGYEQYF. The CDR3, as DNA: TGTGCCAGCACCAAGGGACTAGCGGGCTACGAGCAGTACTTC.

This clonotype was recorded at least ten times. The chain uses TRBV12-3 or TRBV12-4 and TRBJ1-2, with no clear D. V was clipped by 5 bases and J by 0 bases, with 13 bases between them. There are 15 residues in the CDR3. The CDR3 bases are TGTGCCAGCAGTCTTAGACACGCATCTAACTATGGCTACACCTTC. Translating it yields CASSLRHASNYGYTF.

The chain recombines TRBV4-3 with TRBJ2-3; D may be TRBD2 (5 bases). The CDR3 runs 15 residues. Germline V lookup: CDR1 LGHNA, CDR2 YSLEER. The V gene lost 0 bases and the J gene lost 1 base, with 8 bases spanning the gap. As DNA, the CDR3 is TGCGCCAGCAGCCAAGAAGGAGCGGGCACAGATACGCAGTATTTT. This encodes CASSQEGAGTDTQYF.

This clonotype was seen a handful of times. This chain joins TRBV24-1 and TRBJ2-1; D gene ambiguous. Germline CDR1 is KGHDR and CDR2 is SFDVKD. Trimming stripped 9 bases from V and 8 bases from J, with 22 bases between. The length of the CDR3 is 15 residues. This CDR3 is CATGGYTSNTDEQFF. The CDR3 bases are TGTGCCACCGGTGGCTACACAAGCAACACAGATGAGCAGTTCTTC.

This clonotype was recorded a few times. The J gene is TRBJ2-5, the V gene TRBV19, with D perhaps matching TRBD2 (6 bases). The germline V gene encodes CDR1 LNHDA and CDR2 SQIVND (reference sequence). The CDR3 length is 12 residues. V dropped 3 bases and J dropped 5 bases, with 7 bases sitting between them. This chain's CDR3 is CASSIRGETQYF. CDR3 bases: TGTGCCAGTAGTATTCGGGGGGAGACCCAGTACTTC.

The chain couples TRBV20-1 to TRBJ1-2, with 7 bases lining up with TRBD1. In germline, CDR1 is DFQATT, CDR2 SNEGSKA (reference sequence). J was trimmed by 8 bases and V by 3 bases; bases with no gene match: 9. This CDR3 comprises 13 residues. CDR3 sequence reads: CSASGTGVGGYTF. The CDR3 region has the DNA TGCAGTGCTAGTGGTACAGGGGTTGGGGGCTACACCTTC.

This clonotype was counted a few times. The V gene is TRBV4-3, the J gene TRBJ2-2, with unresolved D. This CDR3 has 13 amino acids. CDR1 and CDR2 from the germline V gene are LGHNA and YSLEER. Between the trimmed V and J ends, which lost 8 bases and 2 bases, there was a span of 9 bases. CDR3: CASATVNTGELFF. In DNA form, the CDR3 reads TGCGCCAGCGCGACGGTAAACACCGGGGAGCTGTTTTTT.

This chain links TRBV11-2 with TRBJ2-2; possibly TRBD1 for D (5 bases). Germline lookup yields CDR1 SGHAT and CDR2 FQNNGV. V was clipped by 1 base and J by 0 bases, with 6 bases between them. CDR3 length equals 15 residues. CDR3 sequence: CASSLARANTGELFF. CDR3 nucleotides: TGTGCCAGCAGCTTAGCCAGGGCGAACACCGGGGAGCTGTTTTTT.